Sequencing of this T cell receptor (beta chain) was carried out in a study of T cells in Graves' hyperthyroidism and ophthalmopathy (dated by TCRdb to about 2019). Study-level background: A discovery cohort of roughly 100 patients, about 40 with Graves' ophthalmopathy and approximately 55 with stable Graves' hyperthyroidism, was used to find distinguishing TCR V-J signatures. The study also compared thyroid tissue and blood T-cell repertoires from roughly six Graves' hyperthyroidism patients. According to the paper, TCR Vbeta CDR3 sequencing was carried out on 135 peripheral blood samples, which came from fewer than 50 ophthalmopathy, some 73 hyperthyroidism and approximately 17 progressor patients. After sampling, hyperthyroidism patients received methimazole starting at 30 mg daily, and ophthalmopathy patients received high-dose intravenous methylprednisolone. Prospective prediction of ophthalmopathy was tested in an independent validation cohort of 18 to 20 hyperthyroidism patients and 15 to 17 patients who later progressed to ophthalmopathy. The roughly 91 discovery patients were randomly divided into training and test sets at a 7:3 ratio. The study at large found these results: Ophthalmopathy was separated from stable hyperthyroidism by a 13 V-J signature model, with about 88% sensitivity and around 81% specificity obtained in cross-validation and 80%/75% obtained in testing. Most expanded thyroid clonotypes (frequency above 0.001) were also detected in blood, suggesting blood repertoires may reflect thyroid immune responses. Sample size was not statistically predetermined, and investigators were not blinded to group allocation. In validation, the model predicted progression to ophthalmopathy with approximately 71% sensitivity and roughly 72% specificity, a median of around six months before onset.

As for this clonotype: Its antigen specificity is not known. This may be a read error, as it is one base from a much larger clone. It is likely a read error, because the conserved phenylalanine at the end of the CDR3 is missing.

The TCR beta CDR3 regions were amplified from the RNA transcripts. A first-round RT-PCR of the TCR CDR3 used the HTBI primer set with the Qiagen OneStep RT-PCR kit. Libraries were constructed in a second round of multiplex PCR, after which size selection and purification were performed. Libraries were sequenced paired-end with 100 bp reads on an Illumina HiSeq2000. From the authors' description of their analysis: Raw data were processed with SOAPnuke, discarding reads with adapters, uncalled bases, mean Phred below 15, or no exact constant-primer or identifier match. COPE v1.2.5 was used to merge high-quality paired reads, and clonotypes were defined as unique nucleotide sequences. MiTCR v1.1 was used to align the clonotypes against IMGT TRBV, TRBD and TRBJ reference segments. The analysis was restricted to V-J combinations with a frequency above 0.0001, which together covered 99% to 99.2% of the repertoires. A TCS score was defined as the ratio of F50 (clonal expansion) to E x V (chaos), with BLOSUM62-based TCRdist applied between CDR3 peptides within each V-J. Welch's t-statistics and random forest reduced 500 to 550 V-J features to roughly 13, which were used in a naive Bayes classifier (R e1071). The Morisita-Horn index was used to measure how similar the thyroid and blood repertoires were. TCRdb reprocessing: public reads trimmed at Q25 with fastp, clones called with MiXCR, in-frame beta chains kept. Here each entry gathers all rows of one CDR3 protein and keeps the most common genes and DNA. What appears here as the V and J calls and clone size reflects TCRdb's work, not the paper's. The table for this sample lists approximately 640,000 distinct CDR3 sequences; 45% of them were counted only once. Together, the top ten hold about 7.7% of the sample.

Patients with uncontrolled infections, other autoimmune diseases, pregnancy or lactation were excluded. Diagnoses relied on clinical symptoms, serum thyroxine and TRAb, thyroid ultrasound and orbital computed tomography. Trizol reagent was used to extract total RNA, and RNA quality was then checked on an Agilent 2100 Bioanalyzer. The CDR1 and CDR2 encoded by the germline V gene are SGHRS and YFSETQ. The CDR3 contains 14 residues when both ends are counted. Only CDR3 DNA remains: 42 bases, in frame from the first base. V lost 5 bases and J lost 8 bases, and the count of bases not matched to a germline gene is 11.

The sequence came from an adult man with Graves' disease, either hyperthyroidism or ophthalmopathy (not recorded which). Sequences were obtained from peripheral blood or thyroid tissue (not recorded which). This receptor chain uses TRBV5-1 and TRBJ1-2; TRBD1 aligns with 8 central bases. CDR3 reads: CASRPDRAFRGYTL. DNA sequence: TGCGCCAGCAGGCCGGACAGGGCCTTTAGGGGCTACACCCTC.